This T cell receptor (beta chain) emerged from a study of blood T cell repertoires in COVID-19. Study at large: Acute-phase and convalescent COVID-19 samples originated in the United States, Italy and Spain.

All enrollees were about 18 to 89 years old and from some 24 US areas. Cohort allocation depended upon clinical history that participants reported. Either two negative PCRs, clearance, or symptom resolution qualified Cohort 3 donors as recovered. Only in-frame clones appear in the TCRdb table, and some are missing; sequencing was by immunoSEQ multiplex PCR. The sample consists of about 300,000 clones, 80% to 90% of them appearing once. V dropped 0 bases and J dropped 5; count of bases not matched to a gene: 1. The CDR3 covers 15 residues. Germline V CDR1 and CDR2: MGHRA, YSYEKL. The rearrangement links TRBV4-1 to TRBJ2-7, with 13 bases lining up with TRBD2. The clonotype was recovered from a man aged 25-40 years who had recovered from COVID-19. Sequenced sample: PBMCs or T cells enriched from blood (not recorded which). CDR3 nucleotide sequence: TGCGCCAGCAGCCAAGAGACTAGCGGGGGGAACGAGCAGTACTTC. It translates to CASSQETSGGNEQYF.